The entry below describes one T cell receptor beta chain. Its antigen has not been determined. Qualities for individual bases were not recorded, and no much larger clone is one base off. Library preparation employed PCR. Instrument on record: Illumina HiSeq 2500. Molecular barcoding was employed in the preparation of TCR libraries, with unique molecular identifiers being used to normalize TCRbeta repertoire quantification. TCRdb reran the public reads through fastp at Q25 and MiXCR, keeping productive beta chains. Every CDR3 protein is listed once, alongside the most common genes and DNA of its rows. The sample contains 200,000 to 250,000 distinct CDR3 sequences, approximately 8.4% of them found a single time. The biggest ten clones account for 35% of the sample. The data were obtained in a study of T-cell reconstitution after alpha-beta-depleted transplantation in children (dated by TCRdb to the mid-2010s). Study-level background: T-cell immune reconstitution after TCRalphabeta/CD19-depleted allogeneic hematopoietic cell transplantation in children was quantitatively tracked in the study by means of TCR repertoire profiling. What the authors observed across the whole study: The apparently early alphabetaT-cell count recovery about two months after transplant was reportedly dependent on only several hundred rapidly expanded clones derived from non-depleted graft cells. In some patients, the high TCRbeta diversity seen at day 60 was put down to recipient T cells and intrathymic progenitors that had survived conditioning. Hyperexpanded clone frequencies declined over subsequent months; after one year, T-cell counts and TCRbeta diversity were mostly attributed to newly produced T cells.

The meaning of the sample's treatment or condition label: allogeneic hematopoietic cell transplantation with graft depleted of TCRalphabeta T cells and CD19 B cells. TCRalphabeta/CD19-depleted allogeneic hematopoietic cell grafts were given to the transplant recipients, all of whom were children. The clonotype was recovered from a male patient under 10 years old who had a stem cell transplant for acute myeloid leukemia, so the T cells may come from the graft donor. The sequencing used PBMCs, mostly from graft donor cells, collected 360 days after TCRalphabeta/CD19-depleted stem cell transplant.

The CDR3 protein is CASSLGLGDGYTF. The DNA sequence is as follows: TGTGCCAGCAGCTTGGGCCTCGGGGACGGCTACACCTTC. The chain is made from TRBV5-6 and TRBJ1-2; the D gene is possibly TRBD1, with 5 bases matching. CDR1 and CDR2 were assigned from the germline V gene as SGHDT and YYEEEE. The CDR3 contains 13 residues, cysteine and phenylalanine counted. Only the CDR3 portion is preserved as DNA: 39 bases, with reading frame beginning at the first base. V is reduced by 0 bases and J by 8 bases, leaving a spacing of 11 bases between them.